The source of this T cell receptor beta chain is a study of T cell changes during pregnancy in multiple sclerosis. The V gene lost 6 bases and the J gene lost 0 bases, with 9 bases spanning the gap. This CDR3 has 14 residues. The germline gives CDR1 MNHEY, CDR2 SVGAGI. Profiling relied on immunoSEQ multiplex PCR, and the TCRdb table lists in-frame clones only, not all of them. This table holds about 61,000 clones, over 90% found once. Sample: CD8+ T cells from peripheral blood mononuclear cells, taken in the third trimester of pregnancy. The receptor was isolated from a female donor with multiple sclerosis, enrolled in a pregnancy study. The J gene is TRBJ1-3, the V gene TRBV6-5; D is ambiguous. The CDR3 loop is CASSQLSSGNTIYF. As DNA, the CDR3 is TGTGCCAGCAGCCAACTAAGCTCTGGAAACACCATATATTTT.